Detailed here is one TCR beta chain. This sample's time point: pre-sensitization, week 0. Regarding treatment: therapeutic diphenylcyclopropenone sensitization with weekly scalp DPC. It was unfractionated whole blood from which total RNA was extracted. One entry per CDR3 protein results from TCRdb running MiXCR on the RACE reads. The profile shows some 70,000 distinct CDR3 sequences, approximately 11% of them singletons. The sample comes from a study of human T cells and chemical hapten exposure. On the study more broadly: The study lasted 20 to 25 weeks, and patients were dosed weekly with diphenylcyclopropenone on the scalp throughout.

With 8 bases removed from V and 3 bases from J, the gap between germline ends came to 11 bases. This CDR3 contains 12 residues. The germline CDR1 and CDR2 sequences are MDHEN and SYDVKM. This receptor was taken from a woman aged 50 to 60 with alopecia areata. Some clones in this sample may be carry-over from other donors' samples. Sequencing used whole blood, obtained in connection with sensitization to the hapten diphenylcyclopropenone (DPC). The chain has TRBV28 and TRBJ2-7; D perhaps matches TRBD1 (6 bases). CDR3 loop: CASRDTFYEQYF. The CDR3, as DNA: TGTGCCAGCCGGGACACCTTCTACGAGCAGTACTTC.